The 25 T cell receptor beta chains in this list originate from one sample, sequenced in a study of T cells in Graves' hyperthyroidism and ophthalmopathy (dated by TCRdb to the late 2010s). Receptor amplification or capture employed multiplex PCR. TCRdb names Illumina HiSeq 2000 as the instrument used. TCR beta CDR3 regions were amplified from RNA transcripts. A first-round RT-PCR of the TCR CDR3 used the HTBI primer set with the Qiagen OneStep RT-PCR kit. The public reads were reanalyzed by TCRdb: fastp trimming at Q25, MiXCR alignment, in-frame beta chains only. Each CDR3 protein appears once, grouped with its most common genes and DNA. This sample is represented by approximately 600,000 distinct CDR3 sequences; 20% of them were singletons. Of the sample, over 30% falls within the top ten clones. Specimen: blood. The receptors were gathered from a man younger than 40 with Graves' ophthalmopathy.

There are many counts of this clonotype. J is TRBJ2-1 and V is TRBV11-2, with 8 bases matching TRBD2. The CDR3 has 15 amino acids. The ends lost 5 bases at V and 3 bases at J; junction bases unmatched: 6. Germline V gives CDR1 SGHAT, CDR2 FQNNGV. The CDR3 reads CASSEAGAIYNEQFF. CDR3 sequence (DNA): TGTGCCAGCAGCGAAGCGGGAGCGATCTACAATGAGCAGTTCTTC.

The V and J genes are TRBV19 and TRBJ2-1; D might be TRBD2 (5 bases). Germline lookup yields CDR1 LNHDA and CDR2 SQIVND (reference sequence). The V end lost 3 bases, the J end lost 5 bases, and 11 bases lay between the germline ends. The CDR3 consists of 14 residues. The CDR3 loop reads CASSIRKRDNEQFF. For the CDR3, the DNA is TGTGCCAGTAGTATCAGGAAGAGGGACAATGAGCAGTTCTTC.

This clonotype was seen ten or more times. The chain has TRBV2 and TRBJ2-7; TRBD1 agrees at 7 bases. The V and J ends lost 9 bases and 5 bases, in that order; junction bases with no gene match: 7. This CDR3 has 12 amino acids. Germline V gene data show CDR1 as SNHLY and CDR2 as FYNNEI. The CDR3 spells CASSLTGDEQYF. The CDR3, as DNA: TGTGCCAGTTCCCTAACAGGGGACGAGCAGTACTTC.

This clonotype was picked up many times. The chain couples TRBV28 to TRBJ2-1, with 11 bases matching TRBD1. The germline V gene has CDR1 MDHEN and CDR2 SYDVKM. V lost 5 bases to trimming and J lost 4 bases; unmatched junction nucleotides: 10. The CDR3 spans 17 residues. The chain's CDR3 is CASSPTSGTGGYNEQFF. The CDR3 DNA reads as TGTGCCAGCAGTCCGACGTCCGGGACAGGGGGTTACAATGAGCAGTTCTTC.

The CDR3 region is CASSYRTNSYEQYF. In DNA, the CDR3 is TGTGCCAGCAGCTATAGGACTAACTCCTACGAGCAGTACTTC. V usage is TRBV7-2 and J usage is TRBJ2-7; tentative D call: TRBD2 (6 bases). This CDR3 is built from 14 residues. CDR1 SGHTA and CDR2 FQGNSA come from the germline V gene. The germline V and J ends were trimmed by 4 bases and 0 bases, with 10 bases remaining between them.

This clonotype appeared a few times. The V and J genes are TRBV3-1 and TRBJ2-3; D is perhaps TRBD2 (7 bases). Germline loops: CDR1 LGHDT, CDR2 YNNKEL (reference sequence). This CDR3 is 17 amino acids long. V lost 4 bases and J 0 bases, leaving 17 bases between the germline ends. The CDR3 sequence: CASSLLRGGSSTDTQYF. Written as DNA, the CDR3 is TGTGCCAGCAGCCTCCTTAGGGGGGGATCCAGCACAGATACGCAGTATTTT.

The chain combines TRBV9 with TRBJ2-1; no clear D. CDR1 is SGDLS and CDR2 is YYNGEE in the germline V gene. This CDR3 has 14 residues. Deletions cut 0 bases from V and 5 bases from J, with 9 bases between. As DNA, the CDR3 is TGTGCCAGCAGCGTAGCGGTATCGGACAATGAGCAGTTCTTC. Its protein is CASSVAVSDNEQFF. Full variable domain (missing parts from reference TRBV9 and TRBJ2-1): DSGVTQTPKHLITATGQRVTLRCSPRSGDLSVYWYQQSLDQGLQFLIQYYNGEERAKGNILERFSAQQFPDLHSELNLSSLELGDSALYFCASSVAVSDNEQFFGPGTRLTVL.

The genes are TRBV20-1 and TRBJ2-5, with 11 bases aligning to TRBD2. The CDR3 is 14 amino acids. Germline V CDR1 and CDR2: DFQATT, SNEGSKA (reference sequence). With 5 bases clipped from V and 3 bases from J, the junction kept 5 bases outside the gene matches. This chain's CDR3 is CSARTSGGKETQYF. The DNA of the CDR3 is TGCAGTGCTCGTACTAGCGGGGGAAAAGAGACCCAGTACTTC.

The V gene is TRBV7-9, the J gene TRBJ2-1; 9 bases fit TRBD1. The germline V gene encodes CDR1 SEHNR and CDR2 FQNEAQ (reference sequence). V dropped 5 bases and J dropped 5; count of bases not matched to a gene: 4. CDR3 length: 14 residues. The CDR3 loop reads CASSRQGVNNEQFF. The CDR3 DNA sequence: TGTGCCAGCAGCCGACAGGGGGTAAACAATGAGCAGTTCTTC.

This clonotype was counted between two and nine times. V and J are TRBV7-9 and TRBJ1-1; TRBD1 agrees at 9 bases. Germline CDR1 and CDR2: SEHNR and FQNEAQ (reference sequence). This CDR3 has 14 amino acids. Trimming at V came to 6 bases and at J to 1 base, leaving 3 bases not matched to a gene. CDR3 DNA: TGTGCCAGCAGAAGGGACAGGGCGAACACTGAAGCTTTCTTT. It yields the protein CASRRDRANTEAFF.

This rearrangement joins TRBV10-3 to TRBJ1-2, with 7 bases identical to TRBD1. J gave up 6 bases and V 10 bases, and 11 bases lay outside the gene matches. The CDR3 sequence is 13 residues long. The germline V gene encodes CDR1 ENHRY and CDR2 SYGVKD. In DNA form, the CDR3 reads TGTGCCACAGCTGACAGGGAAATTAATGGCTACACCTTC. Translated, it gives CATADREINGYTF.

This clonotype was recorded at least ten times. This sequence joins TRBV2 and TRBJ2-4, with D unclear. CDR3 length: 14 residues. V shed 3 bases and J shed 1 base, with 7 bases lying between them. In germline, CDR1 is SNHLY, CDR2 FYNNEI. This CDR3 reads CASSDGRAKNIQYF. The CDR3 region has the DNA TGTGCCAGCAGTGACGGTCGGGCCAAAAACATTCAGTACTTC.

The V call is TRBV9, the J call TRBJ2-6; possible D gene TRBD2, 6 bases. CDR1 and CDR2 (germline): SGDLS, YYNGEE. The CDR3 spans 17 residues. Trimming removed 4 bases from V and 0 bases from J, with 14 bases in between. CDR3 nucleotide sequence: TGTGCCAGCAGCCCCACCGGGAGAAGCTCTGGGGCCAACGTCCTGACTTTC. Protein product: CASSPTGRSSGANVLTF.

This clonotype was observed a few times. This chain connects TRBV7-3 to TRBJ2-1; D may be TRBD2 (6 bases). The CDR3 is 12 amino acids. Germline V gene data show CDR1 as SGHTA and CDR2 as FQGTGA. Deletions cut 0 bases from V and 9 bases from J, with 6 bases between. The CDR3 DNA follows: TGTGCCAGCAGCTTAACCGGGGGTGAGCAGTTCTTC. Protein sequence: CASSLTGGEQFF.

This clonotype appeared a few times. CDR3 amino acids: CASSQRGQGDYGYTF. The CDR3 nucleotides are TGTGCCAGCAGCCAGCGAGGACAGGGGGACTATGGCTACACCTTC. The V and J genes are TRBV7-9 and TRBJ1-2; 10 bases are shared with TRBD1. V lost 5 bases to trimming and J lost 3 bases; unmatched junction nucleotides: 6. The germline V gene has CDR1 SEHNR and CDR2 FQNEAQ (reference sequence). The CDR3 covers 15 residues.

In regard to this clonotype: A much more abundant neighbour one base away suggests this may be a read error. The rearrangement uses TRBV5-1 and TRBJ2-1; TRBD1 matches at 7 bases. Germline V gene data show CDR1 as SGHRS and CDR2 as YFSETQ. The CDR3 loop spans 15 amino acids. The CDR3 DNA sequence: TGCGCCAGCAGCCGGACAGGCAGCTCCTGCAATGAGCAGTTCTTC. Translation gives CASSRTGSSCNEQFF.

The chain carries TRBV20-1 and TRBJ1-5, with D possibly matching TRBD1 (5 bases). The germline V gene encodes CDR1 DFQATT and CDR2 SNEGSKA (reference sequence). The CDR3 sequence is 15 residues long. V dropped 0 bases and J dropped 4 bases, with 13 bases sitting between them. In nucleotides, the CDR3 is TGCAGTGCTAGAGACCTCAGGGAAACGAATCAGCCCCAGCATTTT. Amino acid sequence: CSARDLRETNQPQHF.

Details on this clonotype: This may come from a read error, since a much larger clone is one base off. The rearrangement joins TRBV11-2 to TRBJ2-5; D perhaps matches TRBD2 (7 bases). Germline CDR1 SGHAT, CDR2 FQNNGV. The CDR3 is 14 amino acids. CDR3 residues: CVSSLGGARETQYF. The CDR3 region has the DNA TGTGTCAGCAGCTTAGGGGGGGCGCGGGAGACCCAGTACTTC.

V and J are TRBV6-1 and TRBJ2-1, with TRBD2 matching 13 bases. Germline assignment: CDR1 MNHNS and CDR2 SASEGT. This CDR3 is built from 15 residues. V shed 6 bases, J shed 9 bases, and the junction held 8 bases outside the gene matches. The CDR3: CASSTSGRARVEQFF. The CDR3 nucleotides read TGTGCCAGCAGCACTAGCGGGAGGGCCAGGGTTGAGCAGTTCTTC.

As regards this clonotype: This sequence may be a read error, since a much larger clone differs from it by one base. This chain joins TRBV7-2 and TRBJ2-3, with unresolved D. The germline V gene has CDR1 SGHTA and CDR2 FQGNSA. The CDR3 is made up of 16 amino acids. The CDR3 protein is CAGSKSSGKGTDTQYF. The CDR3 bases are TGTGCCGGCAGCAAGAGTAGTGGGAAAGGGACAGATACGCAGTATTTT.

The chain recombines TRBV7-2 with TRBJ2-7; a weak D match, TRBD2 (5 bases). V was trimmed by 2 bases and J by 6 bases, leaving 11 bases between them. The CDR3 totals 13 residues. Germline CDR1 reads SGHTA; CDR2 reads FQGNSA. The CDR3 reads CASSLISGVEQYF. The CDR3 DNA follows: TGTGCCAGCAGCTTAATATCCGGGGTCGAGCAGTACTTC.

CDR3 nucleotides: TGTGCCAGCAGTGGGGGACAGGGCCGATCCACTGAAGCTTTCTTT. Encoded protein: CASSGGQGRSTEAFF. The rearrangement links TRBV6-1 to TRBJ1-1; 9 bases agree with TRBD1. From germline, CDR1 is MNHNS and CDR2 SASEGT. This CDR3 region has 15 residues. After removal of 4 bases from V and 4 bases from J, the junction contained 7 bases not matched to a gene.

The V and J genes are TRBV7-9 and TRBJ2-7; TRBD1 matches at 7 bases. Germline V gene lookup returns CDR1 SEHNR and CDR2 FQNEAQ (reference sequence). This CDR3 is 16 amino acids long. V was pared by 0 bases and J by 4 bases, with 9 bases of the junction left unmatched. The chain's CDR3 is CASSLAPGQSWYEQYF. The CDR3 bases are TGTGCCAGCAGCTTAGCTCCGGGACAGAGTTGGTACGAGCAGTACTTC.

This chain connects TRBV13 to TRBJ2-1, with a tentative D call TRBD2 (6 bases). This CDR3 region has 14 residues. Per the germline V gene, CDR1 is PRHDT and CDR2 is FYEKMQ (reference sequence). V lost 1 base and J 6 bases, leaving 10 bases between the germline ends. The DNA of the CDR3 is TGTGCCAGCAGCTTAGCGCGGGACTTCAATGAGCAGTTCTTC. As protein: CASSLARDFNEQFF.

A few counts support this clonotype. The chain uses TRBV2 and TRBJ1-3; D not certain. Germline V gene data show CDR1 as SNHLY and CDR2 as FYNNEI. The CDR3 sequence is 14 residues long. V lost 3 bases and J lost 2, with 8 bases in between. CDR3 amino acids: CASSDVAAGNTIYF. The CDR3 DNA is TGTGCCAGCAGTGACGTAGCAGCTGGAAACACCATATATTTT.